This T cell receptor (beta chain) is drawn from a study of blood T cell repertoires in COVID-19. Seattle's cohort entered during active infection and was followed longitudinally. Trimming removed 2 bases at V and 3 bases at J, with 8 bases between. Per the germline V gene, CDR1 is SGHRS and CDR2 is YFSETQ. This CDR3 is 14 amino acids long. Sequenced by immunoSEQ multiplex PCR; TCRdb stores in-frame clones only, minus some. The table shows 150,000 to 200,000 clones, with more than 85% occurring only once. Sequenced: peripheral blood. The clonotype was recovered from a woman in her sixties or seventies with COVID-19, enrolled during active disease. V gene TRBV5-1 combines with J gene TRBJ2-2, with a tentative D call TRBD2 (5 bases). For the CDR3, the DNA is TGCGCCAGCAGCTTAGGAGCGGACACCGGGGAGCTGTTTTTT. It encodes CASSLGADTGELFF.